This TCR beta chain was identified during a study of immune evolution from preneoplasia to lung adenocarcinoma. Between the mid-2010s and the late 2010s, patients underwent resection in Japan or China. After pathologic assessment, macro-dissection selected premalignant or tumor cells for extraction. The V gene's germline CDR1 is MNHEY and CDR2 SMNVEV (reference sequence). This CDR3 is 15 amino acids long. V lost 5 bases and J lost 8, with 21 bases in between. Method: immunoSEQ multiplex PCR; TCRdb's copy keeps in-frame clones and lacks some. This sample yields over 11,000 clones, of which approximately 78% are seen a single time; approximately 4.2% belongs to the top ten.

The clonotype was recovered from an older person with lung adenocarcinoma. This chain connects TRBV27 to TRBJ1-2, with D tentatively TRBD1 (5 bases). The source material was FFPE minimally invasive lung adenocarcinoma tissue. The chain's CDR3 is CASSNTPGPSIGYTF. Here the CDR3 DNA reads TGTGCCAGCAGTAATACCCCGGGACCCTCTATCGGCTACACCTTC.